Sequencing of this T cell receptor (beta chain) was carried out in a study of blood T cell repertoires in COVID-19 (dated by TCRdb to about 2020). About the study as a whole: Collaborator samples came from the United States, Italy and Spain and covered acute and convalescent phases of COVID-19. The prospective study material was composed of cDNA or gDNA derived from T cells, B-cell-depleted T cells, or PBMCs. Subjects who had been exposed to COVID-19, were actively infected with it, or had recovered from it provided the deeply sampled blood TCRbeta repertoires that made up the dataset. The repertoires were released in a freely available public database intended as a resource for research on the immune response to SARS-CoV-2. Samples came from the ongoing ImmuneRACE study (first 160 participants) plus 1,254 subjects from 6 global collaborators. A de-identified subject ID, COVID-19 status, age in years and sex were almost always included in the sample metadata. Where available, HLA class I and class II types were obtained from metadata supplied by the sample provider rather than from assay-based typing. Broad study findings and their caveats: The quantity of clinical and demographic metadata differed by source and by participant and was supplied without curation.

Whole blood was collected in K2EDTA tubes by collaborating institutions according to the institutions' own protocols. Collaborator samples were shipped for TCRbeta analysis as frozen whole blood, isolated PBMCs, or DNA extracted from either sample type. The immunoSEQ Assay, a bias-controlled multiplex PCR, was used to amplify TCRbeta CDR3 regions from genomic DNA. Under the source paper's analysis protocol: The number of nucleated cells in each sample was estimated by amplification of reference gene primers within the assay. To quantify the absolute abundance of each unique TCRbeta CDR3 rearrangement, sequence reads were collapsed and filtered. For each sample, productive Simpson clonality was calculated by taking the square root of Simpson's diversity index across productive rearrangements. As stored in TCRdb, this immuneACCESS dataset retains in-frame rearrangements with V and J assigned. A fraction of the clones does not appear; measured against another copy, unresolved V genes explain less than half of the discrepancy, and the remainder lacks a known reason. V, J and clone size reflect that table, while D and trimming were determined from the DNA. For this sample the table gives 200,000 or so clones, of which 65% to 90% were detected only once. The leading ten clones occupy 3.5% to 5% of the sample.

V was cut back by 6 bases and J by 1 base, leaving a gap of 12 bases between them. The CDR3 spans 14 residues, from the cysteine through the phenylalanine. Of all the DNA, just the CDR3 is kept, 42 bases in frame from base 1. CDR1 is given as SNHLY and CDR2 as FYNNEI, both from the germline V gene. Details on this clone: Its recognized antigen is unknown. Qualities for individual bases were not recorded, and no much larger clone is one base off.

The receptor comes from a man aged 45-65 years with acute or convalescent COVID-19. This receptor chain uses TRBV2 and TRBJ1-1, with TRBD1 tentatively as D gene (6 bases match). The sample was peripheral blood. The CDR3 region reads CASRGDTPNTEAFF. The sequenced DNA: TGTGCCAGCAGGGGGGACACGCCGAACACTGAAGCTTTCTTT.